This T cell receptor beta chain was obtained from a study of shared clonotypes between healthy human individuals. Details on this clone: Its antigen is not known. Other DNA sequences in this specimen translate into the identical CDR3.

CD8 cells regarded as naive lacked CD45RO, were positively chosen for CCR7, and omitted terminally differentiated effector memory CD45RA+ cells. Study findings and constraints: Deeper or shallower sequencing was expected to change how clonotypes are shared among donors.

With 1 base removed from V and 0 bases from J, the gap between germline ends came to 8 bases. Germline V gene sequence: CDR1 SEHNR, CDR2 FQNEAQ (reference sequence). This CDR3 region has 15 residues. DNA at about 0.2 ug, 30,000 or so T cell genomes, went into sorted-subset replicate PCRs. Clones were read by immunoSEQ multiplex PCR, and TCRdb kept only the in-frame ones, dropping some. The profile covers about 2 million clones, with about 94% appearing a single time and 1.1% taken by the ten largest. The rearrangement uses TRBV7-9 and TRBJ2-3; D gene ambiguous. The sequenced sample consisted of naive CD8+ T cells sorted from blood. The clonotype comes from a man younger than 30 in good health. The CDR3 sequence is CASSLDVTSTDTQYF. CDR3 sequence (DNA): TGTGCCAGCAGCTTAGATGTGACTAGCACAGATACGCAGTATTTT.